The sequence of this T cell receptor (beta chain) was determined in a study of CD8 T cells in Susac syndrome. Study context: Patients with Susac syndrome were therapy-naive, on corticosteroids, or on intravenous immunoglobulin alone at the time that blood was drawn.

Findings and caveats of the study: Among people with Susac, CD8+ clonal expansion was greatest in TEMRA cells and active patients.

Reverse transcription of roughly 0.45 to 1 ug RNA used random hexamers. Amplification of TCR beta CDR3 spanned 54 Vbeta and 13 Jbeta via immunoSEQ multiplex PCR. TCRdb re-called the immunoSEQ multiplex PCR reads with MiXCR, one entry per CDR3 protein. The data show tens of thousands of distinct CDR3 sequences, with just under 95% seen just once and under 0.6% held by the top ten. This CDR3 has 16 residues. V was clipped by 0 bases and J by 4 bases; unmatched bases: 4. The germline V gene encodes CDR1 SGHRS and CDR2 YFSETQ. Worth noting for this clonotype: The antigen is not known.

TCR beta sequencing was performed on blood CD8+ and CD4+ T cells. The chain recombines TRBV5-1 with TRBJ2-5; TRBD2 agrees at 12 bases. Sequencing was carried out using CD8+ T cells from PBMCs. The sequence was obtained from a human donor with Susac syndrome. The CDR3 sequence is CASSLETGLAGETQYF. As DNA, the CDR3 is TGCGCCAGCAGCTTGGAGACGGGACTAGCGGGAGAGACCCAGTACTTC.